Shown below are 2 T cell receptor beta chains from a single sample sequenced in a study of shared clonotypes between healthy human individuals. Using immunoSEQ multiplex PCR, the repertoire was profiled, and TCRdb retains in-frame clones only, with some absent. This sample carries some 2,500,000 clones, just under 95% of them seen once, and the ten largest clones take around 0.4%. The source material was naive CD4+ T cells from PBMCs. Specified subset: CD45RA+ positively selected. The origin of the receptors is a man between 18 and 29 years old in good health. Some clones in this sample may be carry-over from other donors' samples.

This clone has a handful of counts. The sample carries other DNA sequences with the same CDR3. The rearrangement joins TRBV27 to TRBJ1-1; D uncertain. V shed 0 bases and J shed 1 base, with 6 bases lying between them. Germline V lookup: CDR1 MNHEY, CDR2 SMNVEV (reference sequence). This CDR3 region has 14 residues. The CDR3 spells CASSLSSGNTEAFF. Written as DNA, the CDR3 is TGTGCCAGCAGTTTATCATCCGGGAACACTGAAGCTTTCTTT.

This chain links TRBV6-1 with TRBJ1-1; the match to TRBD1 covers 8 bases. CDR3 length: 12 residues. Germline V gives CDR1 MNHNS, CDR2 SASEGT. V gave up 6 bases and J gave up 7 bases; unmatched junction bases: 4. CDR3 bases: TGTGCCAGCAGCCGGGACAGGAGTGAAGCTTTCTTT. This encodes CASSRDRSEAFF.